This T cell receptor beta chain is from a study of regulatory T cells in long-lasting Graves disease. The germline V gene has CDR1 SNHLY and CDR2 FYNNEI. The V end lost 11 bases, the J end lost 9 bases, and 14 bases lay between the germline ends. This CDR3 comprises 11 residues. As concerns this clonotype: Its antigen is unknown.

Arm-PCR of CDR3 regions and iRepertoire HTBI primers were the basis on which TCR beta libraries were built. TCRdb called the multiplex PCR reads again in MiXCR, with one record for every CDR3 protein. The table records more than 400,000 distinct CDR3 sequences, roughly 17% of them present only once. Broader study findings: Newly diagnosed patients had higher TCR diversity than persistent Graves' patients did.

Time point indicated: newly diagnosed GD, antithyroid drugs for less than 3 months. Making the TCR library involved RNA that had been extracted from PBMCs. The same sample was also used in a study of T cells in Graves' hyperthyroidism and ophthalmopathy. That study reports: Diagnosis of hyperthyroidism was new in patients aged 18 to 65, and its duration was under 2 months. TCR CDR3 underwent first-round RT-PCR with the HTBI primer set. Model-based prediction identified ophthalmopathy a median 6.5 months prior to its onset.

The source material was peripheral blood mononuclear cells (PBMCs), sampled at new diagnosis, from a patient treated with antithyroid drugs. The chain is built from TRBV2 and TRBJ2-1; the D gene could be TRBD1 or TRBD2 (6 bases each). The sequence was obtained from a man aged 35 to 55 with Graves disease. The CDR3 spells CAGEGGGEQFF. The CDR3 nucleotides read TGTGCCGGCGAGGGGGGCGGTGAGCAGTTCTTC. The complete variable domain, with remaining parts taken from reference TRBV2 and TRBJ2-1, reads EPEVTQTPSHQVTQMGQEVILRCVPISNHLYFYWYRQILGQKVEFLVSFYNNEISEKSEIFDDQFSVERPDGSNFTLKIRSTKLEDSAMYFCAGEGGGEQFFGPGTRLTVL.